A single sample is the source of the 12 T cell receptor beta chains below, sequenced in a study of T cell changes during pregnancy in multiple sclerosis. The repertoire was sequenced with immunoSEQ multiplex PCR; TCRdb's copy has only in-frame clones and lacks some. The table shows under 65,000 clones, with about 92% occurring only once. Sequencing used CD4+ T cells from peripheral blood mononuclear cells, obtained after pregnancy. The receptors originated from a female donor with multiple sclerosis, enrolled in a pregnancy study.

The genes are TRBV11-2 and TRBJ2-7, with 15 nucleotides matching TRBD2. The CDR3 totals 16 residues. The trim removed 3 bases at V and 1 base at J, leaving 1 base unmatched. Germline CDR1 SGHAT, CDR2 FQNNGV. The CDR3 coding sequence is TGTGCCAGCAGCTTGGGACTAGCGGGGGGTTCCTACGAGCAGTACTTC. As protein: CASSLGLAGGSYEQYF.

V is TRBV5-1 and J is TRBJ1-1, with D maybe TRBD1 (6 bases). Trimming took off 3 bases at V and 7 bases at J, with 19 bases between the two ends. From germline, CDR1 is SGHRS and CDR2 YFSETQ. The CDR3 extends over 15 amino acids. This CDR3 is CASSSARGRGIEAFF. CDR3 DNA sequence: TGCGCCAGCAGCTCGGCCCGAGGCAGGGGAATTGAAGCTTTCTTT.

This chain uses TRBV6-5 with TRBJ1-1; 9 bases align to TRBD1. Trimming removed 6 bases from V and 5 bases from J; junction bases left unmatched: 10. CDR1 is MNHEY, CDR2 SVGAGI, per germline. CDR3 length: 15 residues. CDR3 sequence: CASSQVQGARTEAFF. In DNA, the CDR3 is TGTGCCAGCAGCCAGGTACAGGGGGCGCGGACTGAAGCTTTCTTT.

A single count supports this clone. The rearrangement joins TRBV7-2 to TRBJ1-3, with D possibly matching TRBD1 (6 bases). The ends were cut back, 5 bases at V and 4 bases at J, with 15 bases in the middle. CDR1 is SGHTA and CDR2 is FQGNSA in the germline V gene. The CDR3 loop spans 15 amino acids. The CDR3 DNA sequence: TGTGCCAGCAGCCCCCGACAGGTGGTGGGAAACACCATATATTTT. This codes for CASSPRQVVGNTIYF.

The chain recombines TRBV9 with TRBJ2-3; TRBD2 aligns across 7 bases. The length of the CDR3 is 15 residues. J was trimmed by 4 bases and V by 0 bases; bases with no gene match: 5. Germline V gene sequence: CDR1 SGDLS, CDR2 YYNGEE. DNA of the CDR3: TGTGCCAGCAGCGTAGACCGGGGGGTTCCAGATACGCAGTATTTT. Translation: CASSVDRGVPDTQYF. Using reference TRBV9 and TRBJ2-3 for the parts outside the CDR3, the full variable domain is DSGVTQTPKHLITATGQRVTLRCSPRSGDLSVYWYQQSLDQGLQFLIQYYNGEERAKGNILERFSAQQFPDLHSELNLSSLELGDSALYFCASSVDRGVPDTQYFGPGTRLTVL.

The V gene is TRBV5-6, the J gene TRBJ1-1; TRBD1 is a possible D gene (5 bases). CDR3 length equals 16 residues. V was clipped by 0 bases and J by 1 base, with 13 bases between them. Germline V gives CDR1 SGHDT, CDR2 YYEEEE. CDR3 DNA: TGTGCCAGCAGCTTGGCCTTGGGCAGGGCGAACACTGAAGCTTTCTTT. Protein product: CASSLALGRANTEAFF.

This clone has only one observation. CDR3 sequence reads: CASSPSLAKNIQYF. CDR3 nucleotides: TGTGCCAGCAGCCCTTCTTTAGCCAAAAACATTCAGTACTTC. The chain couples TRBV6-5 to TRBJ2-4, with D unclear. Trimming pared 6 bases from V and 0 bases from J, leaving 9 bases between. The CDR3 totals 14 residues. Per germline, CDR1 MNHEY and CDR2 SVGAGI.

The chain uses TRBV6-5 and TRBJ2-3, with D perhaps TRBD1 (5 bases). The V gene lost 6 bases and the J gene lost 3 bases, with 10 bases spanning the gap. CDR1 and CDR2 from the germline V gene are MNHEY and SVGAGI. The CDR3 has 13 residues. CDR3 DNA sequence: TGTGCCAGCAGGTTCCCAGGGACAGATACGCAGTATTTT. Its protein is CASRFPGTDTQYF.

The chain joins TRBV2 to TRBJ1-5, with TRBD1 as a possible D gene (6 bases). Trimming took off 5 bases at V and 4 bases at J, with 15 bases between the two ends. Germline values: CDR1 SNHLY, CDR2 FYNNEI. The CDR3 totals 15 residues. The CDR3 sequence is CASSRTQGQNQPQHF. The CDR3 bases are TGTGCCAGCAGTCGGACACAGGGTCAGAATCAGCCCCAGCATTTT.

V and J are TRBV29-1 and TRBJ1-1, with a tentative D call TRBD1 (5 bases). This CDR3 has 11 amino acids. The V end was cut by 7 bases, the J end by 6 bases, with 12 bases between. Germline loops: CDR1 SQVTM, CDR2 ANQGSEA. The chain's CDR3 is CSGGGGAEAFF. The CDR3 DNA reads as TGCAGCGGTGGCGGGGGTGCTGAAGCTTTCTTT.

The J gene is TRBJ1-5, the V gene TRBV6-5, with 7 bases aligning to TRBD1. Germline V gives CDR1 MNHEY, CDR2 SVGAGI. This CDR3 has 14 residues. V dropped 8 bases and J dropped 6; count of bases not matched to a gene: 10. The CDR3 loop is CASGRDTGAQPQHF. The CDR3 DNA follows: TGTGCCAGCGGTAGGGATACAGGGGCTCAGCCCCAGCATTTT.

This clone was observed a few times. V and J are TRBV27 and TRBJ2-2; possible D gene TRBD1, 6 bases. V lost 5 bases, J lost 1 base, and 8 bases lay in between. The CDR3 covers 14 residues. Germline V gives CDR1 MNHEY, CDR2 SMNVEV (reference sequence). The CDR3 coding sequence is TGTGCCAGCAGTAGGACAGTGAACACCGGGGAGCTGTTTTTT. This gives the protein CASSRTVNTGELFF.